The clone carrying this T cell receptor (beta chain) was detected only a few times. Naive, central memory, regulatory and stem cell-like memory cells within the CD4+ compartment were sorted using CD45RO/CCR7/CD25/CD127/CD95/CD27. The sample comes from a study of beta chain features in type 1 diabetes. Study-level background: Healthy donors and patients had similar age, gender and cell yields. Summed over all samples, the examined sorted cells came to about 110 million.

Of the isolated RNA, all was reverse transcribed, and so the sequenced material was expressed TCRB transcripts. Profiled with immunoSEQ multiplex PCR; TCRdb holds only in-frame clones, not every one. The data show 110,000 to 150,000 clones, with roughly a tenth seen just once and roughly 0.7% held by the top ten. Germline loops: CDR1 MNHNS, CDR2 SASEGT. This CDR3 contains 15 residues. V gave up 6 bases and J gave up 5 bases; unmatched junction bases: 11. The chain employs TRBV6-1 and TRBJ2-5, with 8 bases lining up with TRBD1. Source material: central memory CD4+ T cells from blood. This clonotype was obtained from a man aged 18-30 years in good health. The CDR3 coding sequence is TGTGCCAGCAGACCAGGGGGCGCGGGGTATGAGACCCAGTACTTC. It codes for CASRPGGAGYETQYF.